These 21 T cell receptor beta chains were sequenced from one sample in a study of T cell changes during pregnancy in multiple sclerosis. The assay was immunoSEQ multiplex PCR, and TCRdb's table has in-frame clones only and misses some. The repertoire holds more than 85,000 clones, around 93% seen once, with around 1.4% in the top ten. The sample consisted of peripheral blood, taken in the third trimester of pregnancy. The receptor set was obtained from a female donor in good health, enrolled as a control in a pregnancy study.

V gene TRBV6-4 combines with J gene TRBJ2-3; weak D call: TRBD2 (7 bases). Deletions cut 3 bases from V and 5 bases from J, with 12 bases between. The CDR3 covers 14 residues. Germline lookup yields CDR1 MRHNA and CDR2 SNTAGT. CDR3 coding DNA: TGTGCCAGCAGTGAAGGGGGAGGGGAAGATACGCAGTATTTT. Translating it yields CASSEGGGEDTQYF.

This chain links TRBV28 with TRBJ2-7; 7 bases are a match to TRBD2. Germline-derived CDR1 and CDR2 are MDHEN and SYDVKM. Germline trimming cut 5 bases from V and 4 bases from J; bases unmatched to any gene: 8. This CDR3 contains 14 residues. CDR3 in amino acids: CASSVNGLVYEQYF. The CDR3 DNA is TGTGCCAGCAGTGTAAACGGACTAGTATACGAGCAGTACTTC.

The CDR3 sequence is CASSLGQGATYEQYF. The CDR3 DNA follows: TGTGCCAGCAGCTTGGGACAGGGGGCGACCTACGAGCAGTACTTC. The V call is TRBV5-5, the J call TRBJ2-7; 10 bases fit TRBD1. The CDR3 has 15 amino acids. Germline-derived CDR1 and CDR2 are SGHKS and YYEKEE (reference sequence). J gave up 2 bases and V 0 bases, and 2 bases lay outside the gene matches.

V usage is TRBV4-1 and J usage is TRBJ2-7; 9 bases agree with TRBD2. The ends lost 1 base at V and 5 bases at J; junction bases unmatched: 9. CDR1 MGHRA and CDR2 YSYEKL come from the germline V gene. The CDR3 runs 16 residues. DNA for the CDR3: TGCGCCAGCAGCCAAGCGGTTGCGGGAGGGCTCGACGAGCAGTACTTC. Translating gives CASSQAVAGGLDEQYF.

V usage is TRBV19 and J usage is TRBJ1-5, with 7 bases matching TRBD1. V was clipped by 5 bases and J by 11 bases; unmatched bases: 12. Germline CDR1 reads LNHDA; CDR2 reads SQIVND (reference sequence). The length of the CDR3 is 14 residues. CDR3 sequence reads: CASSDTRTGETQHF. CDR3 DNA: TGTGCCAGTAGTGATACCCGGACAGGTGAGACCCAGCATTTT.

The genes are TRBV7-2 and TRBJ2-3, with D perhaps TRBD1 (5 bases). Germline V gene data show CDR1 as SGHTA and CDR2 as FQGNSA. This CDR3 spans 15 amino acids. Deletions cut 1 base from V and 0 bases from J, with 8 bases between. The CDR3 loop reads CASSLGTRSTDTQYF. As DNA, the CDR3 is TGTGCCAGCAGCTTAGGGACACGAAGCACAGATACGCAGTATTTT. The entire variable domain, with the rest obtained from reference TRBV7-2 and TRBJ2-3, is as follows: GAGVSQSPSNKVTEKGKDVELRCDPISGHTALYWYRQSLGQGLEFLIYFQGNSAPDKSGLPSDRFSAERTGGSVSTLTIQRTQQEDSAVYLCASSLGTRSTDTQYFGPGTRLTVL.

The V and J genes are TRBV29-1 and TRBJ2-7; D gene uncertain. Trimming took 6 bases from V and 1 from J, leaving 7 bases between them. The CDR3 is 11 amino acids. Germline V gives CDR1 SQVTM, CDR2 ANQGSEA. CDR3 DNA: TGCAGCGTCTTCCTTTCCTACGAGCAGTACTTC. The encoded protein is CSVFLSYEQYF.

The chain carries TRBV2 and TRBJ2-4; possible D gene TRBD1, 6 bases. The CDR3 has 14 amino acids. Trimming took 6 bases from V and 4 from J, leaving 13 bases between them. Germline V gives CDR1 SNHLY, CDR2 FYNNEI. The CDR3: CASRTDRLKNIQYF. The CDR3, as DNA: TGTGCCAGCAGGACGGACAGATTAAAAAACATTCAGTACTTC.

The J gene is TRBJ1-5, the V gene TRBV6-1; D not certain. Trimming left V 0 bases short and J 0 bases short, with 12 bases between. Germline V gives CDR1 MNHNS, CDR2 SASEGT. This CDR3 region has 17 residues. CDR3 sequence (DNA): TGTGCCAGCAGTGAAGCGCTTCGAGGAAATAGCAATCAGCCCCAGCATTTT. This sequence encodes CASSEALRGNSNQPQHF.

This chain joins TRBV6-1 and TRBJ1-1, with 7 bases matching TRBD1. Germline assignment: CDR1 MNHNS and CDR2 SASEGT. V trimming: 7 bases; J trimming: 3 bases; junction bases outside the gene matches: 8. The length of the CDR3 is 14 residues. The CDR3 sequence is CASIFTGVDTEAFF. The CDR3 DNA sequence: TGTGCCAGCATTTTTACAGGGGTGGACACTGAAGCTTTCTTT.

This clone was recorded once. Other DNA sequences in the same sample also yield this CDR3. The chain joins TRBV5-1 to TRBJ2-7; D is perhaps TRBD1 (5 bases). V was trimmed by 0 bases and J by 4 bases, leaving 8 bases between them. Germline lookup yields CDR1 SGHRS and CDR2 YFSETQ. CDR3 length: 13 amino acids. CDR3 nucleotide sequence: TGCGCCAGCAGCTTGGGGGGCACATACGAGCAGTACTTC. It yields the protein CASSLGGTYEQYF.

V and J are TRBV29-1 and TRBJ2-2; D not resolved. V dropped 7 bases and J dropped 1 base, with 4 bases sitting between them. CDR1 is SQVTM and CDR2 is ANQGSEA in the germline V gene. There are 11 residues in the CDR3. The CDR3 nucleotides read TGCAGCGCCCGGAACACCGGGGAGCTGTTTTTT. This sequence encodes CSARNTGELFF.

The J gene is TRBJ1-4, the V gene TRBV29-1; no firm D call. CDR1 is SQVTM and CDR2 is ANQGSEA in the germline V gene. The CDR3 length is 14 residues. The V end was cut by 6 bases, the J end by 4 bases, with 15 bases between. CDR3 nucleotide sequence: TGCAGCGTAGGCTCTGGGCCGCGTAATGAAAAACTGTTTTTT. This sequence encodes CSVGSGPRNEKLFF.

The chain couples TRBV5-4 to TRBJ2-1; D is uncertain. Germline V gene data show CDR1 as SGHNT and CDR2 as YYREEE (reference sequence). V was pared by 4 bases and J by 3 bases, with 20 bases between. This CDR3 has 17 amino acids. The CDR3 reads CASSPRSVVTGYNEQFF. The DNA for the CDR3 is TGTGCCAGCAGCCCCCGCTCCGTGGTGACTGGCTACAATGAGCAGTTCTTC.

Written as DNA, the CDR3 is TGTGCCAGCAGCGTAGGTGCTGGGACTAGAGTTTCATCGGGAGAGACCCAGTACTTC. It specifies CASSVGAGTRVSSGETQYF. V gene TRBV9 combines with J gene TRBJ2-5; TRBD2 aligns across 8 bases. CDR1 is SGDLS, CDR2 YYNGEE, per germline. V trimming: 0 bases; J trimming: 4 bases; junction bases outside the gene matches: 17. The CDR3 spans 19 residues.

The chain employs TRBV25-1 and TRBJ2-1, with D perhaps TRBD2 (7 bases). V lost 3 bases to trimming and J lost 3 bases, with 15 bases between them. The CDR3 length is 16 residues. Germline CDR1 reads MGHDK; CDR2 reads SYGVNS. CDR3 amino acids: CASSEPRGGGYNEQFF. In DNA form, the CDR3 reads TGTGCCAGCAGTGAGCCCAGGGGCGGGGGCTACAATGAGCAGTTCTTC.

J is TRBJ1-4 and V is TRBV7-9; 7 bases agree with TRBD1. J was trimmed by 0 bases and V by 3 bases; bases with no gene match: 4. CDR3 length: 16 amino acids. Looked up from germline, CDR1 is SEHNR and CDR2 is FQNEAQ (reference sequence). This CDR3 reads CASSFDRAATNEKLFF. The CDR3 DNA reads TGTGCCAGCAGCTTCGACAGGGCCGCAACTAATGAAAAACTGTTTTTT.

This chain's CDR3 is CASSYGQREYHEQFF. CDR3 nucleotides: TGTGCCAGCAGTTACGGCCAGCGGGAGTATCATGAGCAGTTCTTC. The gene calls are TRBV6-6 and TRBJ2-1; 8 nucleotides align to TRBD2. Germline V gene sequence: CDR1 MNHNY, CDR2 SVGAGI (reference sequence). J gave up 8 bases and V 2 bases, and 8 bases lay outside the gene matches. This CDR3 has 15 amino acids.

The V gene is TRBV11-2, the J gene TRBJ2-7, with a weak D call TRBD1 (6 bases). The V end was cut by 2 bases, the J end by 6 bases, with 14 bases between. The CDR3 covers 14 residues. Germline CDR1 reads SGHAT; CDR2 reads FQNNGV. Here the CDR3 DNA reads TGTGCCAGCAGCTTACGGACAGAGGGGCTCGAGCAGTACTTC. This encodes CASSLRTEGLEQYF.

The chain combines TRBV10-3 with TRBJ2-5; D remains ambiguous. This CDR3 contains 14 residues. Germline V CDR1 and CDR2: ENHRY, SYGVKD. The ends were cut back, 6 bases at V and 2 bases at J, with 13 bases in the middle. The CDR3 loop is CAISLARTQETQYF. CDR3 nucleotide sequence: TGTGCCATCAGCTTGGCCCGAACGCAAGAGACCCAGTACTTC.

The sample holds one count of this clone. The rearrangement joins TRBV2 to TRBJ1-1; 9 nucleotides line up with TRBD1. The ends lost 6 bases at V and 6 bases at J; junction bases unmatched: 11. The CDR3 loop spans 15 amino acids. In germline, CDR1 is SNHLY, CDR2 FYNNEI. This CDR3 reads CASRSSTGGLSEAFF. In DNA form, the CDR3 reads TGTGCCAGCAGGTCGTCGACAGGGGGGTTATCTGAAGCTTTCTTT.